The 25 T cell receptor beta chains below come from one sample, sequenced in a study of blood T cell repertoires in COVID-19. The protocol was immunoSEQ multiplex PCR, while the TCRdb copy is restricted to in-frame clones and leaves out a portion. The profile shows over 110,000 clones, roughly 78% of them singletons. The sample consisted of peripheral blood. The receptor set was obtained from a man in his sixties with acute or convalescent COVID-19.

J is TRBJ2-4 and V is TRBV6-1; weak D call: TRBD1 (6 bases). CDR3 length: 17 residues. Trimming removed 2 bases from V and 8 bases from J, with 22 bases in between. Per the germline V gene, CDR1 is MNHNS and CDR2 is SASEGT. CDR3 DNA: TGTGCCAGCAGTGAACTCCCCGGACAGCCCTCAGGGTACATTCAGTACTTC. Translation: CASSELPGQPSGYIQYF.

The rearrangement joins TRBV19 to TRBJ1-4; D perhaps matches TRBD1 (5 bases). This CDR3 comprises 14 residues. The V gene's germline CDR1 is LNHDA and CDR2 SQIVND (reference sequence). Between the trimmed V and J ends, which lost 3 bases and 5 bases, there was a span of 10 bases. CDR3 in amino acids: CASSMGRANEKLFF. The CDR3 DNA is TGTGCCAGTAGTATGGGCAGGGCGAATGAAAAACTGTTTTTT.

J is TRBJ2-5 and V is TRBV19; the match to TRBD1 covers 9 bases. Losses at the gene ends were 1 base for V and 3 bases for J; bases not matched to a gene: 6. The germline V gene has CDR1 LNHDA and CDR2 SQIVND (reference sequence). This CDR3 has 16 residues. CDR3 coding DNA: TGTGCCAGTAGTATAGGGGGGACAGGGAGGGAAGAGACCCAGTACTTC. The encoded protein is CASSIGGTGREETQYF.

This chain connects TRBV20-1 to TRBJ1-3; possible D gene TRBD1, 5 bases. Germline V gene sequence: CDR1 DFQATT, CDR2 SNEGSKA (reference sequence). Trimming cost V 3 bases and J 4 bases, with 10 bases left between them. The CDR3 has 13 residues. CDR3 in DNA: TGCAGTGCTAGTGGGGCGGGGGGAAACACCATATATTTT. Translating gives CSASGAGGNTIYF.

The CDR3: CASNSGQGIIGELFF. CDR3 DNA sequence: TGTGCCAGCAATTCAGGACAGGGGATCATCGGGGAGCTGTTTTTT. The rearrangement uses TRBV28 and TRBJ2-2; 9 nucleotides match TRBD1. CDR1 is MDHEN, CDR2 SYDVKM, per germline. The CDR3 is 15 residues long. V dropped 7 bases and J dropped 7; count of bases not matched to a gene: 10.

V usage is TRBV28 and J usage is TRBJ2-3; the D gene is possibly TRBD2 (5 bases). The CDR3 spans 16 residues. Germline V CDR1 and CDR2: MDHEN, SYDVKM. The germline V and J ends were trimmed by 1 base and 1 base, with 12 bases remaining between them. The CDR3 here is CASSLSVAPGTDTQYF. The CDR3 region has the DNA TGTGCCAGCAGTTTATCGGTAGCGCCTGGCACAGATACGCAGTATTTT.

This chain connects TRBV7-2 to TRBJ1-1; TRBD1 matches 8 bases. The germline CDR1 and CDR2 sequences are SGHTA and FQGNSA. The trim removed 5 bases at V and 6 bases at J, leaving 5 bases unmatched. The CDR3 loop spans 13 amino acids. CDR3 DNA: TGTGCCAGCAGCCACAGGGGGGCCTCTGAAGCTTTCTTT. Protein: CASSHRGASEAFF. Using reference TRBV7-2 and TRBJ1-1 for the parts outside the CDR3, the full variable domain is GAGVSQSPSNKVTEKGKDVELRCDPISGHTALYWYRQSLGQGLEFLIYFQGNSAPDKSGLPSDRFSAERTGGSVSTLTIQRTQQEDSAVYLCASSHRGASEAFFGQGTRLTVV.

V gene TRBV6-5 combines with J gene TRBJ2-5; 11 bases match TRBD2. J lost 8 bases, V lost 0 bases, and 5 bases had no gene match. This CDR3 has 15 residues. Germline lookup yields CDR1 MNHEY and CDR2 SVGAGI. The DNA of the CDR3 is TGTGCCAGCAGTTACTCGACCCTAGCGGGAGGCACCCAGTACTTC. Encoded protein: CASSYSTLAGGTQYF.

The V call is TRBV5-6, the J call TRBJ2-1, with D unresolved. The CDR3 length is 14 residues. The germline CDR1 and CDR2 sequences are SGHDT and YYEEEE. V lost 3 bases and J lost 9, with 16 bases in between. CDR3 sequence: CASSSAYSRGEQFF. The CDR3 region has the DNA TGTGCCAGCAGCTCAGCCTATTCTAGAGGTGAGCAGTTCTTC.

The CDR3 is CASSIGQQGSPGELFF. DNA of the CDR3: TGTGCCAGCAGTATCGGGCAACAGGGGAGTCCCGGGGAGCTGTTTTTT. The gene calls are TRBV6-6 and TRBJ2-2, with TRBD1 identical over 7 bases. The trim removed 5 bases at V and 6 bases at J, leaving 12 bases unmatched. The CDR3 contains 16 residues. The germline V gene encodes CDR1 MNHNY and CDR2 SVGAGI (reference sequence).

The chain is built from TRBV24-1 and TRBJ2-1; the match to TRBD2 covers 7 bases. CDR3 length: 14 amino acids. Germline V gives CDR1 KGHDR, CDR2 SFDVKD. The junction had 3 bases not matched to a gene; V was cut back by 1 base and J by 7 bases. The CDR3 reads CATSDLVGGNEQFF. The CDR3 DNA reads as TGTGCCACCAGTGATTTAGTGGGGGGGAATGAGCAGTTCTTC.

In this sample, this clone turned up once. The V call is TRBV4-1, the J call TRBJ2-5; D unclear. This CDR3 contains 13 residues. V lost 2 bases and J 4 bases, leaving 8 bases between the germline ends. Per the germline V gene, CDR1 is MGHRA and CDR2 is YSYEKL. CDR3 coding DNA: TGCGCCAGCAGCCAACCTAGTCGAGAGACCCAGTACTTC. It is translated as CASSQPSRETQYF.

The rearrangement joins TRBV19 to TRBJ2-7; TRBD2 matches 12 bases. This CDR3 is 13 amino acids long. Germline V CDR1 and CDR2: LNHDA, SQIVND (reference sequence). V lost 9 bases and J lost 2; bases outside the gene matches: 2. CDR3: CASGLAGTYEQYF. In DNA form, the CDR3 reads TGTGCCAGCGGACTAGCGGGAACCTACGAGCAGTACTTC. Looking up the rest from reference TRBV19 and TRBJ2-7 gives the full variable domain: DGGITQSPKYLFRKEGQNVTLSCEQNLNHDAMYWYRQDPGQGLRLIYYSQIVNDFQKGDIAEGYSVSREKKESFPLTVTSAQKNPTAFYLCASGLAGTYEQYFGPGTRLTVT.

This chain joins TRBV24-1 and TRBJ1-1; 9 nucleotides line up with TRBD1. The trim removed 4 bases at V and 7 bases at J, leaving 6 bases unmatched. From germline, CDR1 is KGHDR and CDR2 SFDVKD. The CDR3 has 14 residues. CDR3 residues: CATSDNRGLGEAFF. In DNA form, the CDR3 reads TGTGCCACCAGTGACAACAGGGGGCTGGGTGAAGCTTTCTTT.

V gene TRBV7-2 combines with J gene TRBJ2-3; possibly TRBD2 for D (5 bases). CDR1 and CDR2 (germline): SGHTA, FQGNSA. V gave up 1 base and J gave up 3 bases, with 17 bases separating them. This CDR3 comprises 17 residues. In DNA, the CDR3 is TGTGCCAGCAGCTTAGTAGCGTCCGGGCTGGGAACAGATACGCAGTATTTT. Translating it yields CASSLVASGLGTDTQYF.

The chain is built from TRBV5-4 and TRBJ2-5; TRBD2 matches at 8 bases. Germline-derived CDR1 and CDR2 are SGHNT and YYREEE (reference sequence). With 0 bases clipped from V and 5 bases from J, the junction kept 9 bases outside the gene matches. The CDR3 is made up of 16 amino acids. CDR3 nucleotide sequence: TGTGCCAGCAGCTTGGTTTTTGAGACTAGCGAGGAGACCCAGTACTTC. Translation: CASSLVFETSEETQYF.

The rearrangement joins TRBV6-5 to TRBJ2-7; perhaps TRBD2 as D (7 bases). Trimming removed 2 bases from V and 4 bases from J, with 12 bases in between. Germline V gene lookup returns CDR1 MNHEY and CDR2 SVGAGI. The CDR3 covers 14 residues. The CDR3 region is CASSYGGGGYEQYF. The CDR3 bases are TGTGCCAGCAGTTACGGAGGGGGAGGGTACGAGCAGTACTTC.

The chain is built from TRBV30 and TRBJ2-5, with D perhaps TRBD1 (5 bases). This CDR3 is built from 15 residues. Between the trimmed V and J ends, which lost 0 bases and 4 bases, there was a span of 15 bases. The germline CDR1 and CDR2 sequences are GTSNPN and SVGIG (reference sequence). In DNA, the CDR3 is TGTGCCTGGAGTGTGAACAGCTTAGGGGCAGAGACCCAGTACTTC. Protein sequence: CAWSVNSLGAETQYF.

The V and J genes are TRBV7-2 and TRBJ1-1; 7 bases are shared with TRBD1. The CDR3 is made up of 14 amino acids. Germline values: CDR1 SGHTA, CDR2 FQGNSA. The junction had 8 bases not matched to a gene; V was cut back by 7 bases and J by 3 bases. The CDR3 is CASKSQGKDTEAFF. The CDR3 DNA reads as TGTGCCAGCAAGTCACAGGGGAAGGACACTGAAGCTTTCTTT. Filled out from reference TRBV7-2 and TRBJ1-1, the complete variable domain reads GAGVSQSPSNKVTEKGKDVELRCDPISGHTALYWYRQSLGQGLEFLIYFQGNSAPDKSGLPSDRFSAERTGGSVSTLTIQRTQQEDSAVYLCASKSQGKDTEAFFGQGTRLTVV.

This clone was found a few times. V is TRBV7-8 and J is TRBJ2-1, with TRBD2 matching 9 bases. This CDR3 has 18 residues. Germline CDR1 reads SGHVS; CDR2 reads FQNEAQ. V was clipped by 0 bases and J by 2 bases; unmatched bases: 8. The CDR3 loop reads CASSLAPPSSGTYNEQFF. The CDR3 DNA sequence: TGTGCCAGCAGCTTAGCCCCCCCCTCTAGCGGGACCTACAATGAGCAGTTCTTC.

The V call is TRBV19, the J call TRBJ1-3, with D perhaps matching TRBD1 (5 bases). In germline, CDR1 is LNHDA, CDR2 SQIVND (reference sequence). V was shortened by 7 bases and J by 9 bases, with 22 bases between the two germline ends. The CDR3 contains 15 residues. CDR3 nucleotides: TGTGCCAGTAATGCCTTGGGGCAGCTAAGGACCACCATATATTTT. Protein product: CASNALGQLRTTIYF.

This chain's CDR3 is CASSQVLAGGSDTQYF. CDR3 nucleotides: TGCGCCAGCAGCCAAGTCCTAGCGGGAGGGTCAGATACGCAGTATTTT. The rearrangement uses TRBV4-1 and TRBJ2-3, with TRBD2 identical over 12 bases. This CDR3 is 16 amino acids long. V lost 1 base to trimming and J lost 4 bases; unmatched junction nucleotides: 3. The germline CDR1 and CDR2 sequences are MGHRA and YSYEKL.

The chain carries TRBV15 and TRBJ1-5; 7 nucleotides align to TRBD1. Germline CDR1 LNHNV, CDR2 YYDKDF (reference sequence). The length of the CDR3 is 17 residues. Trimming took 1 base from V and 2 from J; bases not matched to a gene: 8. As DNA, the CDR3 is TGTGCCACCAGCAGAGCAAGGGGGCAGGCGGGCAATCAGCCCCAGCATTTT. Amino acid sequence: CATSRARGQAGNQPQHF. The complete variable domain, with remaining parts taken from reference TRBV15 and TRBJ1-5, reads DAMVIQNPRYQVTQFGKPVTLSCSQTLNHNVMYWYQQKSSQAPKLLFHYYDKDFNNEADTPDNFQSRRPNTSFCFLDIRSPGLGDTAMYLCATSRARGQAGNQPQHFGDGTRLSIL.

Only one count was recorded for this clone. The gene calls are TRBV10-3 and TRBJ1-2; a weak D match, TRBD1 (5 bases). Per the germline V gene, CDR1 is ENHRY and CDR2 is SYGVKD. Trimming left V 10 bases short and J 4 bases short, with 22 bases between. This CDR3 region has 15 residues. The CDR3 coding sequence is TGTGCCACCTCGGTGGGGGGGGATCAGATCTATGGCTACACCTTC. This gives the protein CATSVGGDQIYGYTF.

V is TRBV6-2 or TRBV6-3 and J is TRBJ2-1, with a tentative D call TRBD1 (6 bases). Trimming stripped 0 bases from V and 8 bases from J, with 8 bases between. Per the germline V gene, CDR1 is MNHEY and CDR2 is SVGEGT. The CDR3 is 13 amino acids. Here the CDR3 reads CASSYSTGDEQFF. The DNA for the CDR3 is TGTGCCAGCAGTTACTCGACAGGCGATGAGCAGTTCTTC.